Described below is a single T cell receptor (beta chain) sequence and its context. The antigen this receptor binds is unknown. Base quality data are lacking; no much larger clone is found one base away. This specimen belongs to a study of T cells in Graves' hyperthyroidism and ophthalmopathy (dated by TCRdb to the late 2010s). Study-level background: To identify TCR V-J signatures that set the groups apart, the researchers used a discovery cohort of 100 patients, made up of 43 with Graves' ophthalmopathy and 57 with stable Graves' hyperthyroidism. The 85 to 100 discovery patients were divided at random into training and test sets in a 7:3 ratio. TCR Vbeta CDR3 sequencing of roughly 140 peripheral blood samples (under 45 ophthalmopathy, over 70 hyperthyroidism and approximately 17 progressor patients) is reported in the paper. In several Graves' hyperthyroidism patients, the study also compared T-cell repertoires from thyroid tissue with T-cell repertoires from blood. Prospective prediction of ophthalmopathy was tested in an independent validation cohort consisting of roughly 20 hyperthyroidism patients and more than 15 patients who later progressed to ophthalmopathy. After blood sampling, hyperthyroidism patients were treated with methimazole at a starting dose of 30 mg daily, and ophthalmopathy patients were treated with high-dose intravenous methylprednisolone. Here is what the overall study found, with its caveats: In validation, progression to ophthalmopathy was predicted by the model with approximately 67% sensitivity and 72% to 80% specificity, a median of about 6.4 months before onset. Most expanded thyroid clonotypes (frequency above 0.001) were also detected in blood, a finding suggesting that blood repertoires may reflect thyroid immune responses. Ophthalmopathy was separated from stable hyperthyroidism by a 13 V-J signature model, with around 90% sensitivity and about 84% specificity obtained in cross-validation and 80%/75% obtained in testing. No statistical method was used to fix the sample size in advance, and group allocation was not hidden from the investigators.

A patient counted as having stable Graves' hyperthyroidism if no progression to ophthalmopathy occurred over 18 months of follow-up. Hyperthyroidism patients were aged 18 to 65 years and newly diagnosed, with disease duration of less than 2 months. Patients with uncontrolled infections, other autoimmune diseases, pregnancy or lactation were excluded. Clinical symptoms, serum thyroxine and TRAb, thyroid ultrasound, and orbital computed tomography formed the basis for the diagnoses. Total RNA was extracted with Trizol reagent, and quality was checked on an Agilent 2100 Bioanalyzer. CDR3 length: 14 amino acids, cysteine to phenylalanine. The read is trimmed to its CDR3 DNA, 42 bases read in frame from base 1. V is cut by 4 bases and J by 5 bases, and the space between the germline ends is 16 bases. Sequences SGHRS (CDR1) and YFSETQ (CDR2) are obtained from the germline V gene. Amplification of TCR beta CDR3 regions was carried out from RNA transcripts. The TCR CDR3 was subjected to a first round of RT-PCR using the HTBI primer set and the Qiagen OneStep RT-PCR kit. A second multiplex PCR round built the libraries, followed by size selection and purification. Libraries were sequenced paired-end with 100 bp reads on an Illumina HiSeq2000. The paper's processing steps were these. SOAPnuke was used to process the raw data, throwing out any read that contained adapters or uncalled bases, had a mean Phred below 15, or lacked an exact constant-primer or identifier match. COPE v1.2.5 was used to merge the high-quality paired reads, and each unique nucleotide sequence was defined as a clonotype. Clonotypes were aligned to IMGT TRBV, TRBD and TRBJ reference segments using MiTCR v1.1. The analysis was restricted to V-J combinations with a frequency above 0.0001, which together covered 98% to 99.2% of the repertoires. The TCS score was defined as F50 (clonal expansion) divided by E x V (chaos), with BLOSUM62-based TCRdist calculated between CDR3 peptides within each V-J. Welch's t-statistics and random forest reduced 500 to 550 V-J features to 13, which were used in a naive Bayes classifier (R e1071). The raw public data were reprocessed by TCRdb itself: fastp quality trimming at Q25, MiXCR clonotype calling, in-frame beta chains only. Records with the same CDR3 protein are collapsed into one entry carrying the most frequent genes and DNA. TCRdb assigned the V and J calls; the authors' analysis was not used. The sample has some 510,000 distinct CDR3 sequences on record, about 43% of them singletons. Roughly 8.2% of the sample comes from the top ten.

The chain is made from TRBV5-1 and TRBJ2-7, with no confidently assigned D gene. This receptor was obtained from a young woman with Graves' hyperthyroidism. Donor details come from another sample of the same person, matched by shared clones. Sequences were obtained from peripheral blood or thyroid tissue (not recorded which). The CDR3 in this case is CASSPRSLSDEQYF. The base sequence is TGCGCCAGCAGCCCCAGGTCGCTTTCCGACGAGCAGTACTTC. When the CDR3 is completed using the reference TRBV5-1 and TRBJ2-7 genes on either side, the full variable domain is KAGVTQTPRYLIKTRGQQVTLSCSPISGHRSVSWYQQTPGQGLQFLFEYFSETQRNKGNFPGRFSGRQFSNSRSEMNVSTLELGDSALYLCASSPRSLSDEQYFGPGTRLTVT.